This TCR beta chain was recorded in a study of control samples from healthy donors and cancer patients. This clone was seen more than once but under ten times. The CDR3 runs to 16 residues. The junction had 6 bases not matched to a gene; V was cut back by 1 base and J by 6 bases. Per germline, CDR1 KGHSH and CDR2 LQKENI. Here immunoSEQ multiplex PCR was the method, and the copy in TCRdb shows in-frame clones only, minus some. The sample yields 90,000 to 110,000 clones, roughly four fifths seen once. The TCR originated in a woman in her forties or fifties in good health. The chain combines TRBV18 with TRBJ1-4; 9 nucleotides match TRBD1. Sequencing was performed on blood. CDR3 region: CASSPQSGTGYEKLFF. CDR3 in DNA: TGTGCCAGCTCACCACAGTCAGGGACAGGGTATGAAAAACTGTTTTTT.